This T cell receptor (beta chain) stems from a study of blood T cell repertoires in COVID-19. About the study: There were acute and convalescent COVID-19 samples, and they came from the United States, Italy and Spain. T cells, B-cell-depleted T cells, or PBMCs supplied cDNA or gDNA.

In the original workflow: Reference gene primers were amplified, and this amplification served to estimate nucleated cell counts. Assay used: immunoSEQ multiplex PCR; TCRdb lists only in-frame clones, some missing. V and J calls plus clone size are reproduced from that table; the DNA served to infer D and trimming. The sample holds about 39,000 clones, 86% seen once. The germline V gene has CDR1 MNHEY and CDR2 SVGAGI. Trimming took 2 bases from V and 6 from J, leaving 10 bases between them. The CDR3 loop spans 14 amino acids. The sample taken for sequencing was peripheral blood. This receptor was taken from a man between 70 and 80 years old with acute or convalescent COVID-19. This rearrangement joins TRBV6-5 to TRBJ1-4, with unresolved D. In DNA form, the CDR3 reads TGTGCCAGCAGTTACGTAACCGAGCATGAAAAACTGTTTTTT. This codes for CASSYVTEHEKLFF.